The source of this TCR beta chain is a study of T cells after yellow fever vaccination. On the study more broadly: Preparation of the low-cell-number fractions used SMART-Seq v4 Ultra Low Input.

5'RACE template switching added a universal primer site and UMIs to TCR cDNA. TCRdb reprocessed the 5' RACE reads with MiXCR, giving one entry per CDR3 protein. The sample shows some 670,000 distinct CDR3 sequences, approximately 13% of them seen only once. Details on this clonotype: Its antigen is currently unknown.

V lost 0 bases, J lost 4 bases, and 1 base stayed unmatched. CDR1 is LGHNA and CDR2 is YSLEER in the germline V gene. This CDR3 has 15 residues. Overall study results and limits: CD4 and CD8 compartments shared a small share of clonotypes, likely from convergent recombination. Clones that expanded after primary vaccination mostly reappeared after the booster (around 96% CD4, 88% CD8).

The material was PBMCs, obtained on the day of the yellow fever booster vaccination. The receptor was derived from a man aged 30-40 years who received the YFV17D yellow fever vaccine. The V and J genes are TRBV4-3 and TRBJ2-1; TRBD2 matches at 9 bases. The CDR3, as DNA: TGCGCCAGCAGCCAAGAGAGCGGGAGGTACAATGAGCAGTTCTTC. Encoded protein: CASSQESGRYNEQFF.